These 7 T cell receptor beta chains were all obtained from the same sample, sequenced in a study of blood T cell repertoires in COVID-19. The repertoire was sequenced with immunoSEQ multiplex PCR; TCRdb's copy has only in-frame clones and lacks some. This table has roughly 26,000 clones, about 71% appearing once. The sequenced sample was peripheral blood. The receptors were sampled from a man aged 55 to 69 with active or convalescent COVID-19.

This clone was recorded a few times. The chain combines TRBV6-1 with TRBJ2-1; 9 nucleotides agree with TRBD1. The CDR3 length is 16 residues. The germline V gene has CDR1 MNHNS and CDR2 SASEGT. The V segment lost 4 bases and the J segment 2 bases; nucleotides outside the gene matches: 6. CDR3: CASSGGTGLAYNEQFF. DNA for the CDR3: TGTGCCAGCAGTGGCGGGACAGGGTTGGCCTACAATGAGCAGTTCTTC.

The chain couples TRBV6-5 to TRBJ2-7; TRBD2 matches 8 bases. In germline, CDR1 is MNHEY, CDR2 SVGAGI. The CDR3 loop spans 14 amino acids. The V segment lost 6 bases and the J segment 0 bases; nucleotides outside the gene matches: 4. CDR3 in amino acids: CASRPAGGSYEQYF. CDR3 sequence (DNA): TGTGCCAGCAGGCCCGCGGGGGGCTCCTACGAGCAGTACTTC.

The chain joins TRBV5-1 to TRBJ1-4; D may be TRBD1 (6 bases). Trimming took 0 bases from V and 5 from J, leaving 14 bases between them. CDR1 and CDR2 (germline): SGHRS, YFSETQ. The CDR3 loop spans 16 amino acids. CDR3 in amino acids: CASSLAGVGGNEKLFF. The DNA for the CDR3 is TGCGCCAGCAGCTTGGCAGGGGTAGGCGGAAATGAAAAACTGTTTTTT.

The rearrangement joins TRBV6-5 to TRBJ2-7, with 10 bases matching TRBD1. CDR3 size: 14 residues. V lost 5 bases, J lost 2 bases, and 3 bases stayed unmatched. The germline gives CDR1 MNHEY, CDR2 SVGAGI. CDR3 sequence reads: CASSRTGGPYEQYF. CDR3 in DNA: TGTGCCAGCAGTCGGACAGGGGGGCCCTACGAGCAGTACTTC.

This chain links TRBV5-1 with TRBJ1-6; D is ambiguous. Between the trimmed V and J ends, which lost 0 bases and 10 bases, there was a span of 14 bases. Germline lookup yields CDR1 SGHRS and CDR2 YFSETQ. The CDR3 sequence is 15 residues long. CDR3 in amino acids: CASSLAEGLGSPLHF. The CDR3, as DNA: TGCGCCAGCAGCTTGGCGGAAGGCCTAGGCTCACCCCTCCACTTT.

This clone was counted between two and nine times. The chain is built from TRBV6-5 and TRBJ2-7; 8 nucleotides align to TRBD1. The CDR3 has 14 residues. The germline CDR1 and CDR2 sequences are MNHEY and SVGAGI. After removal of 5 bases from V and 2 bases from J, the junction contained 5 bases not matched to a gene. The DNA for the CDR3 is TGTGCCAGCAGTCTCGGACAGGGACCCTACGAGCAGTACTTC. It codes for CASSLGQGPYEQYF.

The chain links TRBV5-4 to TRBJ1-1; maybe TRBD1 (5 bases). The germline gives CDR1 SGHNT, CDR2 YYREEE (reference sequence). The CDR3 totals 14 residues. V was pared by 2 bases and J by 1 base, with 9 bases between. DNA for the CDR3: TGTGCCAGCAGCTTTGGGGCTGGGAACACTGAAGCTTTCTTT. Its protein is CASSFGAGNTEAFF.